This T cell receptor beta chain was recovered during a study of blood T cell repertoires in COVID-19 (dated by TCRdb to 2018 to 2021). In terms of the full investigation: The collaborator samples originated in the United States, Italy and Spain and spanned the acute and convalescent phases of COVID-19. Nearly every sample came with metadata listing a de-identified subject ID, COVID-19 status, age in years and sex. The prospective study material was composed of cDNA or gDNA derived from T cells, B-cell-depleted T cells, or PBMCs. Samples came from the ongoing ImmuneRACE study (first 160 participants) plus 1,254 subjects from 6 global collaborators. The dataset comprised deeply sampled blood TCRbeta repertoires from subjects exposed to, actively infected with, or recovered from COVID-19. The repertoires were made available in a free public database intended to serve as a resource for research on the immune response to SARS-CoV-2. Where available, HLA class I and class II types were obtained from metadata supplied by the sample provider rather than from assay-based typing.

TCRbeta CDR3 regions were amplified from genomic DNA by means of the immunoSEQ Assay, a bias-controlled multiplex PCR. Processing in the source paper ran as follows. The number of nucleated cells in each sample was estimated by amplification of reference gene primers within the assay. To quantify the absolute abundance of each unique TCRbeta CDR3 rearrangement, sequence reads were collapsed and filtered. For each sample, productive Simpson clonality was calculated as the square root of Simpson's diversity index across productive rearrangements. Imported from immuneACCESS, the table was reduced by TCRdb to in-frame sequences with V and J called. These copies leave out some clones; in studies compared against another copy, an unresolved V gene accounts for under half, and the cause of the remainder is not known. The V and J calls and clone size are taken from that table; D and trimming were inferred from the DNA. This sample holds about 200,000 clones; 92% were observed only once. The biggest ten clones account for 1% to 1.5% of the sample.

Remarks on this clone: Its antigen specificity is not known. The sample holds no much larger clone one base away, and base qualities are not on file.

The paper as a whole reports these results and caveats: Clinical and demographic metadata were provided uncurated, with the amount varying by source and participant.

In the germline V gene, CDR1 corresponds to SNHLY and CDR2 to FYNNEI. The CDR3 has 13 amino acids, counting the end cysteine and phenylalanine. The DNA shown is the 39-base CDR3, in frame from base 1. The V and J ends are trimmed by 6 bases and 3 bases, leaving 12 bases between them. Each collaborating institution followed its own protocols to collect whole blood in K2EDTA tubes. Collaborator samples were shipped for TCRbeta analysis as frozen whole blood, isolated PBMCs, or DNA extracted from either sample type. The receptor chain draws on TRBV2 and TRBJ2-7, and possibly TRBD2, on 6 matching bases. Specimen: peripheral blood. This clonotype was sampled from a man aged 25 to 40 with acute or convalescent COVID-19. The CDR3 here reads CASRLEGNYEQYF. The nucleotide sequence reads as follows: TGTGCCAGCAGATTGGAGGGTAACTACGAGCAGTACTTC.